This TCR beta chain was found in a study of blood T cell repertoires in COVID-19. Study overall: COVID-19 samples from acute and convalescent phases originated in the United States, Italy and Spain. The cDNA or gDNA used as material had been derived from T cells, B-cell-depleted T cells, or PBMCs.

Per the authors' pipeline: Amplification of reference gene primers was used by the study to estimate nucleated cell counts. Repertoires were generated with immunoSEQ multiplex PCR, while TCRdb's copy carries only in-frame clones and drops some. The V and J calls and clone size were taken over from that table, and D and trimming were inferred from the DNA. The sample yields fewer than 80,000 clones, about 87% seen once. Per the germline V gene, CDR1 is SNHLY and CDR2 is FYNNEI. Between the trimmed V and J ends, which lost 2 bases and 5 bases, there was a span of 8 bases. This CDR3 is 13 amino acids long.

The chain uses TRBV2 and TRBJ2-3; D is ambiguous. This sequence was found in an older man with acute or convalescent COVID-19. What was sequenced was peripheral blood. The CDR3 DNA reads TGTGCCAGCAGTGAAAGACTCGGAGATACGCAGTATTTT. Translated, it gives CASSERLGDTQYF.